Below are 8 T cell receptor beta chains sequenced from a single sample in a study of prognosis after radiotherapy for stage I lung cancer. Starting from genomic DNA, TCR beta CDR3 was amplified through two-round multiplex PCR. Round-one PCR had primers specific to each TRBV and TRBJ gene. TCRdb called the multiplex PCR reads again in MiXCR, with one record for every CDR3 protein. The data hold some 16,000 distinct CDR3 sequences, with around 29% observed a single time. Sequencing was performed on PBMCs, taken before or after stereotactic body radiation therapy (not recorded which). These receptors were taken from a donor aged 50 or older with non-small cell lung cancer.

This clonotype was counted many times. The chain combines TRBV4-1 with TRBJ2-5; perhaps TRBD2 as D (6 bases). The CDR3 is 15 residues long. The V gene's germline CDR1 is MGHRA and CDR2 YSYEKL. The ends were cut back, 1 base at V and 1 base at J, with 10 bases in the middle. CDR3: CASSQGPTSQETQYF. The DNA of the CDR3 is TGCGCCAGCAGCCAAGGTCCGACTAGCCAAGAGACCCAGTACTTC.

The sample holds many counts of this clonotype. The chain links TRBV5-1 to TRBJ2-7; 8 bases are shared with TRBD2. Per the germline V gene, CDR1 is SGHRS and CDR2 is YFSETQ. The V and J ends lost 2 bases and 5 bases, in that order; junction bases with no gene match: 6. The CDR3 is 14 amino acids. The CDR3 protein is CASSLYAGGDEQYF. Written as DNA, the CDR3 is TGCGCCAGCAGCTTATACGCGGGAGGTGACGAGCAGTACTTC. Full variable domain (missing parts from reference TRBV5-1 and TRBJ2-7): KAGVTQTPRYLIKTRGQQVTLSCSPISGHRSVSWYQQTPGQGLQFLFEYFSETQRNKGNFPGRFSGRQFSNSRSEMNVSTLELGDSALYLCASSLYAGGDEQYFGPGTRLTVT.

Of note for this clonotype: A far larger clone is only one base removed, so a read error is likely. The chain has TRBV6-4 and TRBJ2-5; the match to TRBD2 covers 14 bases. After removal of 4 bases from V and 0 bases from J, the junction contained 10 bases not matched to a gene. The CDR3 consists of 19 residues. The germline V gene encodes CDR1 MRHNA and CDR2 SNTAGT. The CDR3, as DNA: TGTGCCAGCAGTGGGGGACTAGCGGGAGCGGACCCGTACCAAGAGACCCAGTACTTC. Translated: CASSGGLAGADPYQETQYF.

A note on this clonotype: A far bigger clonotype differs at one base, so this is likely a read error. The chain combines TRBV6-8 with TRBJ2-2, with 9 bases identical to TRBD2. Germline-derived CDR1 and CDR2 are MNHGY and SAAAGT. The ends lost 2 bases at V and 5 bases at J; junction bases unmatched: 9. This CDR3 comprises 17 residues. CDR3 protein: CASSYGSSGKATGELFF. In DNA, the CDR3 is TGTGCCAGCAGTTACGGGTCTAGCGGGAAAGCGACCGGGGAGCTGTTTTTT.

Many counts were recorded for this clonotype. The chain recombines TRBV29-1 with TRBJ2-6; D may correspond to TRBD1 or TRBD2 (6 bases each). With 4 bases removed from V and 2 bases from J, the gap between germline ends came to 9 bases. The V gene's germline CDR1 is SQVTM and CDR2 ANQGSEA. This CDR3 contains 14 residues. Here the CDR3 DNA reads TGCAGCGTTGTTGGGGGGCCTGGGGCCAACGTCCTGACTTTC. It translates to CSVVGGPGANVLTF.

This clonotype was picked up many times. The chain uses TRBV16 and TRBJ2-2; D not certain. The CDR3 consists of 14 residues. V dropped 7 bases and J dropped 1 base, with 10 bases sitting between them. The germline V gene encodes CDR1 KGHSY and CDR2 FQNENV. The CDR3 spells CASTQAGNTGELFF. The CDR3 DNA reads TGTGCCAGCACCCAGGCAGGGAACACCGGGGAGCTGTTTTTT. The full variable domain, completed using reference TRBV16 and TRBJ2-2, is GEEVAQTPKHLVRGEGQKAKLYCAPIKGHSYVFWYQQVLKNEFKFLISFQNENVFDETGMPKERFSAKCLPNSPCSLEIQATKLEDSAVYFCASTQAGNTGELFFGEGSRLTVL.

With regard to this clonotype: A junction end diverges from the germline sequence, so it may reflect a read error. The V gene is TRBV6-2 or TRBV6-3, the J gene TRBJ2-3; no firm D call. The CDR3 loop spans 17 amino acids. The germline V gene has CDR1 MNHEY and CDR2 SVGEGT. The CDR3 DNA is TGTGCCAGCAATTACAGCACGGAAAGGGCGAATGAGGATACGCAGTATTTT. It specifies CASNYSTERANEDTQYF.

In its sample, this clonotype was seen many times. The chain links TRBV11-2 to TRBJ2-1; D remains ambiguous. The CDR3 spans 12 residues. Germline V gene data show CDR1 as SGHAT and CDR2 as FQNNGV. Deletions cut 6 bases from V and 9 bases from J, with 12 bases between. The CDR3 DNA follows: TGTGCCAGCAGACTGGGGTTCGGTGAGCAGTTCTTC. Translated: CASRLGFGEQFF.